Here is one T cell receptor beta chain with its context. Its antigen is as yet unknown. One entry per CDR3 protein results from TCRdb running MiXCR on the 5' RACE reads. This sample has 300,000 to 400,000 distinct CDR3 sequences; 4% occur once, and the top ten carry roughly a quarter. Losses at the gene ends were 4 bases for V and 0 bases for J; bases not matched to a gene: 5. The CDR3 covers 16 residues. Per the germline V gene, CDR1 is WNHNN and CDR2 is SYGVQD (reference sequence). The entry originates in a study of T cells after yellow fever vaccination. General study results and limits: A faster peak, day 5 versus 15, was reached by the weaker secondary response. The CD4 and CD8 compartments had a small share of their clonotypes in common.

This sequence originates from a man aged 18 to 30 who received the YFV17D yellow fever vaccine. The chain employs TRBV10-1 and TRBJ2-5; 10 positions agree with TRBD2. The sample consisted of PBMCs, taken 5 days after the yellow fever booster vaccination. The CDR3 DNA reads as TGCGCCAGCAGTGCTTCTAGCGGGGGTTACCAAGAGACCCAGTACTTC. It yields the protein CASSASSGGYQETQYF.